The rows below give T cell receptor beta chains drawn from one sample of a study of blood T cell repertoires in COVID-19. Clones were read by immunoSEQ multiplex PCR, and TCRdb kept only the in-frame ones, dropping some. The sample consists of 430,000 or so clones, more than 70% of them appearing once. Specimen: PBMCs or T cells enriched from blood (not recorded which). These receptors were obtained from a woman under 30 who had been exposed to COVID-19. Both conserved end residues are part of each CDR3. D genes are given only for firm matches. For some rows the clone size is stated as once, few or many, or as a class when expanded; others skip it.

J	size	length	D	V	DNA	CDR3
TRBJ2-7	-	13	-	TRBV7-9	TGTGCCAGCAGCTTAGCGGGAGAGTACGAGCAGTACTTC	CASSLAGEYEQYF
TRBJ2-7	-	15	TRBD1	TRBV5-6	TGTGCCAGCAGCACATCCGGGACAGGGGGTTACGAGCAGTACTTC	CASSTSGTGGYEQYF
TRBJ2-7	-	14	TRBD2	TRBV28	TGTGCCACCGTCGTTCTAGCGGGGAAGGTCGAGCAGTACTTC	CATVVLAGKVEQYF
TRBJ1-2	-	12	-	TRBV27	TGTGCCAGCAGTTTACAGGGGAATGGCTACACCTTC	CASSLQGNGYTF
TRBJ1-5	few	13	-	TRBV12-3/TRBV12-4	TGTGCCAGCAGTTTCCCATGGCCCAGGCCCCAGCATTTT	CASSFPWPRPQHF
TRBJ2-3	-	16	-	TRBV2	TGTGCCAGCAGTCTAGCCCGCCCTCCTGGGACAGATACGCAGTATTTT	CASSLARPPGTDTQYF
TRBJ2-7	once	16	TRBD1	TRBV4-1	TGCGCCAGCAGCCAAGACCTTCCAGGGGGCGGGAACGAGCAGTACTTC	CASSQDLPGGGNEQYF
TRBJ1-1	-	16	TRBD1	TRBV10-1	TGCGCCAGCAGGACGACAGGGGGCCCCAGAGGCACTGAAGCTTTCTTT	CASRTTGGPRGTEAFF
TRBJ1-1	-	15	TRBD1	TRBV5-1	TGCGCCAGCAGCTTGGCAACAGGGGGGAACACTGAAGCTTTCTTT	CASSLATGGNTEAFF
TRBJ1-5	-	20	-	TRBV27	TGTGCCAGCAGTTTATACCCTCCCTCCCTCTTCCTCTATAGCAATCAGCCCCAGCATTTT	CASSLYPPSLFLYSNQPQHF
TRBJ1-2	-	15	TRBD1	TRBV19	TGTGCCAGTAGTACCCGACAGGGAAGAGGGTATGGCTACACCTTC	CASSTRQGRGYGYTF
TRBJ1-4	-	18	-	TRBV28	TGTGCCAGCAGTTTTCTACGGGACAAACTTGCAACTAATGAAAAACTGTTTTTT	CASSFLRDKLATNEKLFF
TRBJ1-2	few	14	-	TRBV9	TGTGCCAGCAAACCAGAGGGAGGTAACTATGGCTACACCTTC	CASKPEGGNYGYTF
TRBJ2-3	-	19	-	TRBV6-2/TRBV6-3	TGTGCCAGCAGTTATCGACAGGGGACCAGCGGGACTCACACAGATACGCAGTATTTT	CASSYRQGTSGTHTDTQYF
TRBJ2-7	-	13	-	TRBV7-8	TGTGCCAGCAGCCCCGCGAACAGGGACGAGCAGTACTTC	CASSPANRDEQYF
TRBJ2-7	-	13	TRBD1	TRBV10-3	TGTGCCATCAGCTTCCAGGGGGCCTACGAGCAGTACTTC	CAISFQGAYEQYF
TRBJ2-1	-	18	TRBD2	TRBV5-6	TGTGCCAGCAGCTTGAGATTGATTAGCGGGAGCTCCTACAATGAGCAGTTCTTC	CASSLRLISGSSYNEQFF
TRBJ1-6	-	15	TRBD1	TRBV28	TGTGCCAGCAGGATGACAGGGCAGTATAATTCACCCCTCCACTTT	CASRMTGQYNSPLHF
TRBJ2-3	-	14	TRBD2	TRBV28	TGTGACAGCCGTCCCGGGGGGGCTTCAGATACGCAGTATTTT	CDSRPGGASDTQYF
TRBJ2-1	-	16	TRBD2	TRBV9	TGTGCCAGCAGCGTCGGAGCGGGGGGTTTCTACAATGAGCAGTTCTTC	CASSVGAGGFYNEQFF
TRBJ2-6	-	18	TRBD1	TRBV3-1/TRBV3-2	TGTGCCAGCAGCCAAGACGGCAGGGGGCGATACTGGGCCAACGTCCTGACTTTC	CASSQDGRGRYWANVLTF
TRBJ1-1	-	15	-	TRBV3-1/TRBV3-2	TGTGCCAGCAGCCACCTCAGGGTCGGTGGGACTGAAGCTTTCTTT	CASSHLRVGGTEAFF
TRBJ2-5	-	16	-	TRBV2	TGTGCCAGCTTCGACAGGGAGGTCGGATACAAAGAGACCCAGTACTTC	CASFDREVGYKETQYF
TRBJ1-2	-	14	-	TRBV28	TGTGCCAGCAGCTCCACAGGCAAATTTGATGGCTACACCTTC	CASSSTGKFDGYTF
TRBJ2-3	few	16	TRBD1	TRBV11-1	TGTGCCAGCAGCCCAGGGACAGGCCCTTTATCGGATACGCAGTATTTT	CASSPGTGPLSDTQYF
TRBJ1-3	-	12	-	TRBV7-9	TGTGCCAGCAGCTTAGGCGGGGACACCATATATTTT	CASSLGGDTIYF
TRBJ1-2	-	13	TRBD1	TRBV27	TGTGCCAGCAGCCCCCCACAGGGGGATGGCTACACCTTC	CASSPPQGDGYTF
TRBJ1-5	-	15	-	TRBV6-2/TRBV6-3	TGTGCCAGCAGTTACCAGGGGCTGGGCAATCAGCCCCAGCATTTT	CASSYQGLGNQPQHF
TRBJ1-5	-	13	-	TRBV7-2	TGTGCCAGCAGCTTGGGGGCAAACCAGCCCCAGCATTTT	CASSLGANQPQHF
TRBJ2-2	-	15	-	TRBV18	TGTGCCAGCTCATACTCCGACCCGGGCACCGGGGAGCTGTTTTTT	CASSYSDPGTGELFF
TRBJ1-4	-	16	TRBD1	TRBV11-2	TGTGCCAGCAGCCTGACGCTGGGACAGGGGAATGAAAAACTGTTTTTT	CASSLTLGQGNEKLFF
TRBJ2-1	-	14	-	TRBV29-1	TGCAGCGTTGAGCTGAAGACTATGGACAATGAGCAGTTCTTC	CSVELKTMDNEQFF
TRBJ1-2	-	12	TRBD1	TRBV29-1	TGCAGCGTTTCTGGACAGGGTGGGGGCTACACCTTC	CSVSGQGGGYTF
TRBJ1-5	-	15	TRBD1	TRBV5-1	TGCGCCAGCAGCCAAGACGGGACAGAGAATCAGCCCCAGCATTTT	CASSQDGTENQPQHF
TRBJ2-7	-	17	TRBD2	TRBV28	TGTGCCAGCAGTCGCCATTCTTGGACTAGCGCGACCTACGAGCAGTACTTC	CASSRHSWTSATYEQYF
TRBJ2-1	-	15	TRBD2	TRBV3-1/TRBV3-2	TGTGCCAGCAGCCAATACAGGACTAGTAATTCCGAGCAGTTCTTC	CASSQYRTSNSEQFF
TRBJ2-1	-	13	TRBD2	TRBV28	TGTGCCAGCAGTTTTTCTAGCGGTTACTTTCAGTTCTTC	CASSFSSGYFQFF
TRBJ1-6	-	12	-	TRBV7-2	TGTGCCAGCAGCTTAGTAAATTCACCCCTCCACTTT	CASSLVNSPLHF
TRBJ2-5	-	17	TRBD2	TRBV4-2	TGTGCCAGCAGCCTATCTAGCGGGGGAGGGGGCCAAGAGACCCAGTACTTC	CASSLSSGGGGQETQYF
TRBJ2-4	-	15	TRBD1	TRBV19	TGTGCCAGTAGGCCTACAGGGGATCTGAAAAACATTCAGTACTTC	CASRPTGDLKNIQYF
TRBJ2-7	-	16	TRBD1	TRBV2	TGTGCCAGCAGTGAATTAGGGACAGGGGGCTCCTACGAGCAGTACTTC	CASSELGTGGSYEQYF
TRBJ2-7	-	15	TRBD1	TRBV5-1	TGCGCCAGCAAGTGGGGACAGGGAAGTTACTACGAGCAGTACTTC	CASKWGQGSYYEQYF
TRBJ1-3	-	16	-	TRBV9	TGTGCCAGCCGCACAGAGGACGGGGTTGGTGGAAACACCATATATTTT	CASRTEDGVGGNTIYF
TRBJ1-6	once	16	TRBD1	TRBV6-6	TGTGCCAGCACTTGGACAGGGACCTCTGAAAATTCACCCCTCCACTTT	CASTWTGTSENSPLHF
TRBJ2-3	-	11	-	TRBV6-2/TRBV6-3	TGTGCCAGCAGCGGACTAGATACGCAGTATTTT	CASSGLDTQYF
TRBJ2-7	-	16	TRBD2	TRBV28	TGTGCCAGCAGTCCCCAAGGCGGGGGATACCACTACGAGCAGTACTTC	CASSPQGGGYHYEQYF
TRBJ2-1	-	17	TRBD2	TRBV4-1	TGCGCCAGCAGCGATGGGACTAGCGGGAGGACCTACAATGAGCAGTTCTTC	CASSDGTSGRTYNEQFF
TRBJ1-5	-	15	-	TRBV30	TGTGCCTGGAGTGGCGGGGTGGCCCTCAATCAGCCCCAGCATTTT	CAWSGGVALNQPQHF
TRBJ2-7	-	14	TRBD2	TRBV28	TGTGCCAGCAGTTTAGGGGGGGGTGCCTACGAGCAGTACTTC	CASSLGGGAYEQYF
TRBJ2-7	-	11	-	TRBV5-6	TGTGCCAGCAGCCTCGCGGACGAGCAGTACTTC	CASSLADEQYF
TRBJ2-1	-	15	-	TRBV29-1	TGCAGCGTGAAGGTTGGATCGGGGTACTACAATGAGCAGTTCTTC	CSVKVGSGYYNEQFF
TRBJ1-2	-	14	-	TRBV6-5	TGTGCCAGCCTATTTAGGGGCTCTAACTATGGCTACACCTTC	CASLFRGSNYGYTF
TRBJ2-1	-	16	TRBD2	TRBV3-1/TRBV3-2	TGTGCCAGCAGGGTCGGACTAGCGGGGGGGGACAATGAGCAGTTCTTC	CASRVGLAGGDNEQFF
TRBJ1-2	-	12	-	TRBV28	TGTGCCAGCAGTCTGTCAGGGGATGGCTACACCTTC	CASSLSGDGYTF
TRBJ1-4	few	13	-	TRBV7-2	TGTGCCAGCAGCTCCGGGACTAATGAAAAACTGTTTTTT	CASSSGTNEKLFF